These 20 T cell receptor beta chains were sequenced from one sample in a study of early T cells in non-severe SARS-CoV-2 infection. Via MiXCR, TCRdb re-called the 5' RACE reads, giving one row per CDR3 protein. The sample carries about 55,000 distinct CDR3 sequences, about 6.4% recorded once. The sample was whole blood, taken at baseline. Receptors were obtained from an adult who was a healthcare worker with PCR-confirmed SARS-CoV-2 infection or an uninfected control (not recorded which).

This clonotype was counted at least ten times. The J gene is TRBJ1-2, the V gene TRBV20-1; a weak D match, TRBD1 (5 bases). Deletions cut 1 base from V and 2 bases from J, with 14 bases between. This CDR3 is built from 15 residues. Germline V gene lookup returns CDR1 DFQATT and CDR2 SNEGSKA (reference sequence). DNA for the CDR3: TGCAGTGCTAGAGTTTCGGGACTGCTGAACTATGGCTACACCTTC. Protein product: CSARVSGLLNYGYTF.

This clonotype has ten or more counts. The CDR3: CASSLAQGPYEQYF. The CDR3 DNA is TGTGCCAGCAGCTTAGCCCAGGGTCCCTACGAGCAGTACTTC. The chain links TRBV7-9 to TRBJ2-7, with D possibly TRBD1 on 5 matching bases. The CDR3 contains 14 residues. Germline CDR1 and CDR2: SEHNR and FQNEAQ (reference sequence). Between the trimmed V and J ends, which lost 0 bases and 2 bases, there was a span of 8 bases. Together with reference TRBV7-9 and TRBJ2-7, the CDR3 gives the full variable domain: DTGVSQNPRHKITKRGQNVTFRCDPISEHNRLYWYRQTLGQGPEFLTYFQNEAQLEKSRLLSDRFSAERPKGSFSTLEIQRTEQGDSAMYLCASSLAQGPYEQYFGPGTRLTVT.

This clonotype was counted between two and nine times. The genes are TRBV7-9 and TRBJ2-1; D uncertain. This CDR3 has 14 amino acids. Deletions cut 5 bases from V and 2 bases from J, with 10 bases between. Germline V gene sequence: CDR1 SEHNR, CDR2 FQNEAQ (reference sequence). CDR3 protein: CASSQLNPYNEQFF. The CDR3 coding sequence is TGTGCCAGCAGCCAGCTGAACCCCTACAATGAGCAGTTCTTC.

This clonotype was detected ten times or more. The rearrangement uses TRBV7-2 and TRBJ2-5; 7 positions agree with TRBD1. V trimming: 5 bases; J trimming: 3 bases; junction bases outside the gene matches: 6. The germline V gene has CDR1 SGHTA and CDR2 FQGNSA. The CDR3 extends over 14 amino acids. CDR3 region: CASSLQGDKETQYF. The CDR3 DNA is TGTGCCAGCAGCCTCCAGGGGGATAAAGAGACCCAGTACTTC.

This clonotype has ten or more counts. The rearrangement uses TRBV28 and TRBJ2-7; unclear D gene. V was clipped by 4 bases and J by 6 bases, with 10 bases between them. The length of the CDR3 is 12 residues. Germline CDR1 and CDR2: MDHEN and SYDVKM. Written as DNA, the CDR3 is TGTGCCAGCAGTTCCCCCGTCCGCGAGCAGTACTTC. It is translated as CASSSPVREQYF.

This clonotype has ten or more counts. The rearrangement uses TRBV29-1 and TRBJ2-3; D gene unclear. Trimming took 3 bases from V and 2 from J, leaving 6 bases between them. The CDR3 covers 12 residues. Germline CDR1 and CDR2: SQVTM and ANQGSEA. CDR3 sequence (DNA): TGCAGCGTTGATCCCAACACAGATACGCAGTATTTT. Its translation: CSVDPNTDTQYF.

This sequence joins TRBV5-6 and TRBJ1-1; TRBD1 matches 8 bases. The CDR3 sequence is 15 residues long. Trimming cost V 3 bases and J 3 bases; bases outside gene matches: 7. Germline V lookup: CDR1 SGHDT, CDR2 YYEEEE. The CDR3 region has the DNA TGTGCCAGCAGCTCGGACAGGGCATGGCACACTGAAGCTTTCTTT. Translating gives CASSSDRAWHTEAFF. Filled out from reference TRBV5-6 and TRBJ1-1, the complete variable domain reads DAGVTQSPTHLIKTRGQQVTLRCSPKSGHDTVSWYQQALGQGPQFIFQYYEEEERQRGNFPDRFSGHQFPNYSSELNVNALLLGDSALYLCASSSDRAWHTEAFFGQGTRLTVV.

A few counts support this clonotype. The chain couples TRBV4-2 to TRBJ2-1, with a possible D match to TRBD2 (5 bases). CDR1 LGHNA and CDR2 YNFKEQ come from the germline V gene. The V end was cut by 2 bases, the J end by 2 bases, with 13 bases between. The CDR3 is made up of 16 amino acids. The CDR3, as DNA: TGTGCCAGCAGCCAAACCGGACTGTTAGCCTACAATGAGCAGTTCTTC. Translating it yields CASSQTGLLAYNEQFF.

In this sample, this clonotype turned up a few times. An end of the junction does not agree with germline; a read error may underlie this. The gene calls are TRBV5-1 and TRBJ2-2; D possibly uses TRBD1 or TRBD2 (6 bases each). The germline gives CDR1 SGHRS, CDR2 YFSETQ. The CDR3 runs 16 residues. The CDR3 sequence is CASSHAGAGNPGELFF. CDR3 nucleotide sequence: TGCGCCAGCAGCCATGCAGGGGCGGGGAACCCCGGGGAGCTGTTTTTT.

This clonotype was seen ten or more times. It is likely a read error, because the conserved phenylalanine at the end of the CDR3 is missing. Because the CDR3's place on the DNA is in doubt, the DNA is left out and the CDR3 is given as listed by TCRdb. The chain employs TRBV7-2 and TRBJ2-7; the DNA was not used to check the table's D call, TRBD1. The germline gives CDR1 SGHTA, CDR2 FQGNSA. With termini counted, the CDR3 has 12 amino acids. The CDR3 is CASSLALAGGLY.

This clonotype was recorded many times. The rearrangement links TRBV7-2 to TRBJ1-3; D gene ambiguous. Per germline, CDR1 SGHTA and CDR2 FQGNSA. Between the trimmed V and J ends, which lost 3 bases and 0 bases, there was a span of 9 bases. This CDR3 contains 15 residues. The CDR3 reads CASSFNALSGNTIYF. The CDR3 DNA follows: TGTGCCAGCAGCTTTAATGCACTCTCTGGAAACACCATATATTTT.

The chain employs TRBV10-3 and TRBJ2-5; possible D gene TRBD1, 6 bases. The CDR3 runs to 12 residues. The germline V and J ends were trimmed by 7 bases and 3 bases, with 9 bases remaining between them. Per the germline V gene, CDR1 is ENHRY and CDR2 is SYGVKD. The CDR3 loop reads CAINSGEETQYF. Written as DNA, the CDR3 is TGTGCCATCAACTCAGGGGAAGAGACCCAGTACTTC.

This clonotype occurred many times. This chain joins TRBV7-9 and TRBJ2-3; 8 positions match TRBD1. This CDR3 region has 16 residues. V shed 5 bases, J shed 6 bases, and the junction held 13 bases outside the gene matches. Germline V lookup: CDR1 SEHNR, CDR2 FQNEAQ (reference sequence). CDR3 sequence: CASSPLGTGSVDTQYF. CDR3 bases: TGTGCCAGCAGCCCTCTCGGGACAGGTAGTGTCGATACGCAGTATTTT.

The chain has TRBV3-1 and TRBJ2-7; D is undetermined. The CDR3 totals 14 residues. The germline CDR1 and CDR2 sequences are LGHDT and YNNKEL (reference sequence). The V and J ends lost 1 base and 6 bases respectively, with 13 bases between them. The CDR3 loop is CASSQGWTMGEQYF. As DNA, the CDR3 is TGTGCCAGCAGCCAAGGTTGGACGATGGGCGAGCAGTACTTC.

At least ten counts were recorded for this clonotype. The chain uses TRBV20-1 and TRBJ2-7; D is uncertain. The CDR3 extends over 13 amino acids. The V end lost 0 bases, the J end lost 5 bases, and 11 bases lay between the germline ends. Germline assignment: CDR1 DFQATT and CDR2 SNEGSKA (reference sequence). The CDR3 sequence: CSARDRVAHEQYF. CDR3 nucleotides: TGCAGTGCTAGAGATAGAGTAGCACACGAGCAGTACTTC.

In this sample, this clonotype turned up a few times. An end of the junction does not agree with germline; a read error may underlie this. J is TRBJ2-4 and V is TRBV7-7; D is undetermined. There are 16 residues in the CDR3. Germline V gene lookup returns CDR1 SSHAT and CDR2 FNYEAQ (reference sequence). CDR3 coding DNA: TGTGCTAGCAGCCCGCCGGGCCTTGTAGCCAAAAACATTCAGTACTTC. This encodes CASSPPGLVAKNIQYF.

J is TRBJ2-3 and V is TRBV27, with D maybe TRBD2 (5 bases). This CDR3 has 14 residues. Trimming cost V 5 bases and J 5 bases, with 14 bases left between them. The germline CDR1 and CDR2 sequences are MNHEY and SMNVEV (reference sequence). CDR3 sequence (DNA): TGTGCCAGCAGTCCTACCTTCGCGGGAGATACGCAGTATTTT. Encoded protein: CASSPTFAGDTQYF.

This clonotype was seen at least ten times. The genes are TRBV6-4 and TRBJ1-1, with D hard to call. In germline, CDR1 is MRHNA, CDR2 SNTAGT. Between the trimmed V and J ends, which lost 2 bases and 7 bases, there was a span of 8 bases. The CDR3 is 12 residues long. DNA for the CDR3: TGTGCCAGCAGTGACCGCAGCTATGAAGCTTTCTTT. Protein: CASSDRSYEAFF.

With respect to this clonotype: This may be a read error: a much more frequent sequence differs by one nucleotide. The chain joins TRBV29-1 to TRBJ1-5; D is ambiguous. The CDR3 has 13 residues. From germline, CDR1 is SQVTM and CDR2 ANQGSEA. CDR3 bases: TGCAGCGTTGCAGACGGAAGCAATCGGCCCCAGCATTTT. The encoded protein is CSVADGSNRPQHF.

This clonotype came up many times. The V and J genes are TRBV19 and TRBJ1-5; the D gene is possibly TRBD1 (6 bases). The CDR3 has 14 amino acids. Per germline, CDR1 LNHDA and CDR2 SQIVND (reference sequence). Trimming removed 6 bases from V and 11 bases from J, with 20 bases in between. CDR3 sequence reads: CASSDRQNRRSQHF. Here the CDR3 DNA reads TGTGCCAGTAGCGACAGGCAAAACAGGCGCTCCCAGCATTTT.